The sequence of this TCR beta chain was determined in a study of blood T cell repertoires in COVID-19. Study at large: Samples came from the United States, Italy and Spain, spanning acute and convalescent COVID-19. T cells, B-cell-depleted T cells, or PBMCs supplied cDNA or gDNA.

CDR3 length: 16 amino acids. Germline values: CDR1 ENHRY, CDR2 SYGVKD. V shed 2 bases and J shed 0 bases, with 11 bases lying between them. Per the authors' pipeline: Reference gene primers were amplified, and this amplification served to estimate nucleated cell counts. Profiled with immunoSEQ multiplex PCR; TCRdb holds only in-frame clones, not every one. V and J calls and clone size are given by that table; D and trimming were obtained from the DNA. This sample has about 28,000 clones, with 81% found just once. The sample was peripheral blood. The V call is TRBV10-3, the J call TRBJ1-3, with D possibly matching TRBD1 (5 bases). The clonotype was recovered from a woman aged 55-69 years with acute or convalescent COVID-19. The CDR3 here is CAISEGTGTSGNTIYF. The CDR3 coding sequence is TGTGCCATCAGTGAGGGAACAGGAACCTCTGGAAACACCATATATTTT.